A selection of T cell receptor beta chains follows, all from one sample in a study of naive and memory T cell subsets. From the UMI-ligation and nested PCR reads, TCRdb called clonotypes with MiXCR, one entry per CDR3 protein. The sample lists 120,000 to 150,000 distinct CDR3 sequences; approximately 17% were seen once. Specimen: naive CD4+ T cells from blood. These receptor sequences come from a human donor in good health. CDR3s include the opening cysteine and the closing phenylalanine or tryptophan. A D gene is named only where the DNA matches it firmly. A clone size is listed for some rows: how often the clone was seen (once, few, many), or a class if it is expanded.

CDR3,DNA,J,size,V,D
CASSGLAGFEQYF,TGTGCCAGCTCGGGACTAGCGGGATTCGAGCAGTACTTC,TRBJ2-7,few,TRBV11-2,TRBD2
CASRPRSAEALNEQFF,TGTGCCAGCAGGCCTCGTAGCGCCGAGGCCCTCAATGAGCAGTTCTTC,TRBJ2-1,few,TRBV28,.
CASSHGPVKNIQYF,TGTGCCAGCAGCCACGGCCCAGTTAAAAACATTCAGTACTTC,TRBJ2-4,many,TRBV3-1,.
CSARGTASINYGYTF,TGCAGTGCAAGAGGGACAGCAAGTATAAACTATGGCTACACCTTC,TRBJ1-2,.,TRBV20-1,TRBD1
CASSLSGCSPTQYF,TGCGCCAGCAGCTTGTCTGGCTGTTCCCCTACCCAGTACTTC,TRBJ2-5,.,TRBV5-1,.
CASQTGNTDTQYF,TGTGCCAGCCAGACAGGGAACACAGATACGCAGTATTTT,TRBJ2-3,few,TRBV28,TRBD1
CASSYSSVSSGTYEQYF,TGTGCCAGCAGTTACTCTTCCGTTTCTAGCGGAACCTACGAGCAGTACTTC,TRBJ2-7,few,TRBV6-2/TRBV6-3,TRBD2
CASSRLSSYNEQFF,TGTGCCAGCAGCCGCCTGAGCTCCTACAATGAGCAGTTCTTC,TRBJ2-1,few,TRBV6-1,.
CSASRGVQGTSYEQYF,TGCAGTGCTAGTAGGGGGGTCCAGGGAACCTCCTACGAGCAGTACTTC,TRBJ2-7,few,TRBV20-1,.
CASSQGNSGPSYNEQFF,TGTGCCAGCAGCCAAGGTAATAGCGGCCCCTCCTACAATGAGCAGTTCTTC,TRBJ2-1,few,TRBV3-1,.
CASRPLGARNNSPLHF,TGTGCCAGCAGGCCTCTGGGGGCTAGGAACAATTCACCCCTCCACTTT,TRBJ1-6,few,TRBV6-5,.
CAGKDPGHMNTEAFF,TGTGCCGGCAAAGATCCGGGACACATGAACACTGAAGCTTTCTTT,TRBJ1-1,.,TRBV28,.
CASSPHPPGLVGEQYF,TGTGCCAGCAGCCCTCACCCCCCGGGACTAGTTGGGGAGCAGTACTTC,TRBJ2-7,many,TRBV5-5,TRBD2
CASSYHPAQLKGLFF,TGTGCCAGCAGTTATCACCCAGCCCAGCTGAAAGGACTGTTTTTT,TRBJ1-4,many,TRBV6-2/TRBV6-3,.
CASILSGSSYNEQFF,TGTGCCAGCATCCTTAGCGGGAGCTCCTACAATGAGCAGTTCTTC,TRBJ2-1,few,TRBV2,TRBD2
CASSNRGRTPTGELFF,TGTGCCAGCAGCAATCGGGGCAGGACACCCACCGGGGAGCTGTTTTTT,TRBJ2-2,few,TRBV11-1,.
CASTLQGITEAFF,TGTGCCAGCACCTTACAGGGAATCACTGAAGCTTTCTTT,TRBJ1-1,few,TRBV2,.
CASHEGVKKTQYF,TGTGCCAGCCATGAAGGGGTTAAAAAGACCCAGTACTTC,TRBJ2-5,.,TRBV6-6,.
CAIQDGLAGELNEQFF,TGTGCCATCCAGGATGGACTAGCGGGAGAACTTAATGAGCAGTTCTTC,TRBJ2-1,.,TRBV10-3,TRBD2
CAWTRQGNQPQHF,TGTGCCTGGACAAGACAGGGTAATCAGCCCCAGCATTTT,TRBJ1-5,.,TRBV30,TRBD1
CASSSRERAYEQYF,TGCGCCAGCAGCTCCAGGGAAAGAGCCTACGAGCAGTACTTC,TRBJ2-7,.,TRBV5-1,.
CASSPGQGAGELFF,TGTGCCAGCAGCCCGGGACAGGGGGCCGGGGAGCTGTTTTTT,TRBJ2-2,many,TRBV5-4,TRBD1
CASSKLWDYGTDTQYF,TGTGCCAGCAGTAAACTTTGGGACTACGGCACAGATACGCAGTATTTT,TRBJ2-3,.,TRBV6-1,TRBD2
CASSLGRRQPQHF,TGTGCCAGCAGTTTAGGGCGGCGGCAGCCCCAGCATTTT,TRBJ1-5,.,TRBV12-3/TRBV12-4,.
CSARIQRREGGTDTQYF,TGCAGTGCTAGAATACAAAGACGGGAGGGCGGCACAGATACGCAGTATTTT,TRBJ2-3,few,TRBV20-1,TRBD2
CATSRDEAGGLSF,TGTGCCACCAGCAGAGATGAGGCGGGAGGGTTGTCCTTC,TRBJ2-1,few,TRBV15,TRBD2
CASSPYSTLYNEQFF,TGTGCCAGCAGCCCCTACTCGACGCTCTACAATGAGCAGTTCTTC,TRBJ2-1,.,TRBV7-2,.
CASSPSGLGGETQYF,TGTGCCAGCAGTCCTAGCGGACTTGGCGGGGAGACCCAGTACTTC,TRBJ2-5,.,TRBV6-5,TRBD2
CASSPLRDRGSDKQYF,TGTGCCAGCTCACCTCTCCGGGACAGGGGGTCAGATAAGCAGTATTTT,TRBJ2-3,.,TRBV18,TRBD1
CASSFQGRERNEQFF,TGTGCCAGCAGTTTTCAGGGCAGGGAGAGGAATGAGCAGTTCTTC,TRBJ2-1,.,TRBV27,.